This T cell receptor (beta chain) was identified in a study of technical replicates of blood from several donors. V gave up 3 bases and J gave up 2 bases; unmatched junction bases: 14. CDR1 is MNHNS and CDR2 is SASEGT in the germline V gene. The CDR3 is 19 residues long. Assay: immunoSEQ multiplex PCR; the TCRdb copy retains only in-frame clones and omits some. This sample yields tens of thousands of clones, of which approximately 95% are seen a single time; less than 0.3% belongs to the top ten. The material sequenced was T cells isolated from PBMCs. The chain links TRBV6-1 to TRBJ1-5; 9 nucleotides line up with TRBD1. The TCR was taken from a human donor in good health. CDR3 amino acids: CASSDPGQGWSIGNQPQHF. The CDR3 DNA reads TGTGCCAGCAGTGACCCGGGACAGGGATGGAGTATTGGCAATCAGCCCCAGCATTTT.